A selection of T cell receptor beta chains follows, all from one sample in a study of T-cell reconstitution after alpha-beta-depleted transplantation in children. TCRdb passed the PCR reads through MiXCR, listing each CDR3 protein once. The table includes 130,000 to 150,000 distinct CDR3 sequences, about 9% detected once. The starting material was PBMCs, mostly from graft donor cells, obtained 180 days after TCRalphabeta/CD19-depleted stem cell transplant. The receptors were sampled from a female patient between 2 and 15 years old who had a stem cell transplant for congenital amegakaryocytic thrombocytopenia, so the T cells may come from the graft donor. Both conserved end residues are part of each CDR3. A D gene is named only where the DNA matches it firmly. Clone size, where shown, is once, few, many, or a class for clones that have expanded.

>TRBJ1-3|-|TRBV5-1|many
TGCGCCAGCAGCTTGGCCGGATCTGGAAACACCATATATTTT
CASSLAGSGNTIYF
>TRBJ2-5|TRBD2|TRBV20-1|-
TGCAGTGCTATAGCGGGAGGTATCGAGACCCAGTACTTC
CSAIAGGIETQYF
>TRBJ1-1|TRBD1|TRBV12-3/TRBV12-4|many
TGTGCCAGCAGACCACCTGGACAGGGGGACACTGAAGCTTTCTTT
CASRPPGQGDTEAFF
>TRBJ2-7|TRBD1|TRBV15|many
TGTGCCACCAGCAGGGACAGGGACGACGAGCAGTACTTC
CATSRDRDDEQYF
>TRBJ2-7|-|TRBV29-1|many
TGCAGCGTTGAAGGGGTCCAGGGCTACGAGCAGTACTTC
CSVEGVQGYEQYF
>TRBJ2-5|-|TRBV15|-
TGTGCCACCAGCAGAGATAGGGCAGGGTTAGAGACCCAGTACTTC
CATSRDRAGLETQYF
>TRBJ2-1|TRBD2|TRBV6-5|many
TGTGCCAGCAGTTACTTTGAAGCGGGGGGATCTGAGCAGTTCTTC
CASSYFEAGGSEQFF
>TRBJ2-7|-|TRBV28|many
TGTGCCAGCTGGGACGGCTACTACGAGCAGTACTTC
CASWDGYYEQYF
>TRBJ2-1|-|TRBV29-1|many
TGCAGCGTATCGGGCAGGGAAGGAAGGAATGAGCAGTTCTTC
CSVSGREGRNEQFF
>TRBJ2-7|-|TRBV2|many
TGTGCCAGCAGCCACAGGGTCGAGCAGTACTTC
CASSHRVEQYF
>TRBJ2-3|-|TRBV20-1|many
TGCAGTGCTAGTGGGCGACCGGGACATTCCACAGATACGCAGTATTTT
CSASGRPGHSTDTQYF
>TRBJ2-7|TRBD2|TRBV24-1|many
TGTGCCACCAGTAAGCGGGAGCCTCCGCACGAGCAGTACTTC
CATSKREPPHEQYF
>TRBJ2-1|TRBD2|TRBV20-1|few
TGCAGGGGGGCTAGCGGGGATGAGCAGTTCTTC
CRGASGDEQFF
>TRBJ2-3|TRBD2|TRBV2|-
TGTGCCAGCAGTAGACTAGCGACAGGCTCCACAGATACGCAGTATTTT
CASSRLATGSTDTQYF
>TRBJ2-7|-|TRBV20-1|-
TGCAGTGCTAAATGGCGGGACCCTTACGAGCAGTACTTC
CSAKWRDPYEQYF
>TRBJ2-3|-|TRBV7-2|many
TGTGCCAGCAGCTCTAGCCATAGCACAGATACGCAGTATTTT
CASSSSHSTDTQYF
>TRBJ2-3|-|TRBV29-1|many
TGCAGCGTTGCGACTGTGCGGGGTTCAGATACGCAGTATTTT
CSVATVRGSDTQYF
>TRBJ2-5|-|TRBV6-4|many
TGTGCCAGCAGTGGGTCTAGCGTTAAGCAAGAGACCCAGTACTTC
CASSGSSVKQETQYF
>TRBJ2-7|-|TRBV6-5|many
TGTGCCAGCAGTAGAGATCCAGGGTTAGCGGACGAGCAGTACTTC
CASSRDPGLADEQYF
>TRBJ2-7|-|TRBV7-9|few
TGTGCCAGCACCACCACGGACAGTCTGAAATCCTACGAGCAGTACTTC
CASTTTDSLKSYEQYF
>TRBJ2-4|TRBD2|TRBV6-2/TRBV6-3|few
TGTGCCAGCGGAGGACTAGCGGACCTAGCCAAAAACATTCAGTACTTC
CASGGLADLAKNIQYF
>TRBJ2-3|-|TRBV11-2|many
TGTGCCAGCAGCTTAGAACTGCAGGATACGCAGTATTTT
CASSLELQDTQYF
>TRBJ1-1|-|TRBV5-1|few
TGCGCCAGCAGCACGGGACCAGCCTTCATGAACACTGAAGCTTTCTTT
CASSTGPAFMNTEAFF
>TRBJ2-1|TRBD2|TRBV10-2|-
TGCGCCAGCAGTCCCCCGGGACTAGGGGTGAATGAGCAGTTCTTC
CASSPPGLGVNEQFF
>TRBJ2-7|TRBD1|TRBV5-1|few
TGCGCCAGCAGCTTGACAGGGGAACTAACTTACGAGCAGTACTTC
CASSLTGELTYEQYF
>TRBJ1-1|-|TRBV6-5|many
TGTGCCAGCAGAACGGGACGGGCGAGCACTGAAGCTTTCTTT
CASRTGRASTEAFF
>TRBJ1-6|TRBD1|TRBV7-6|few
TGTGCCAGCAGTCCCGGACAGGGAATTTATAATTCACCCCTCCACTTT
CASSPGQGIYNSPLHF
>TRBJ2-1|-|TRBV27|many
TGTGCCAGCAGTTTCAGGGGACATGAGCAGTTCTTC
CASSFRGHEQFF
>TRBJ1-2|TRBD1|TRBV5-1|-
TGCGCCAGCAGCCTGGGAGGGACAGCAGGCTACACCTTC
CASSLGGTAGYTF
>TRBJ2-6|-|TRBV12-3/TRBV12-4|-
TGTGCCAGTCAATACTTCGGTCTAGCTTATGGGGCCAACGTCCTGACTTTC
CASQYFGLAYGANVLTF
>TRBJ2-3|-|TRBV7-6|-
TGTGCCAGCAGCCAACGACACGCCACAGATACGCAGTATTTT
CASSQRHATDTQYF